The clone carrying this T cell receptor beta chain is a singleton in its sample. Other nucleotide sequences from this sample produce the same CDR3. The sample comes from a study of blood T cell repertoires in COVID-19. Looking at the study overall: Both acute and convalescent COVID-19 samples were obtained from the United States, Italy and Spain. T cells, B-cell-depleted T cells, or PBMCs supplied cDNA or gDNA.

CDR3 size: 15 residues. V dropped 4 bases and J dropped 0 bases, with 10 bases sitting between them. The germline V gene encodes CDR1 MGHRA and CDR2 YSYEKL. The authors' processing: Cell counts per sample came from amplifying reference gene primers. Repertoires were generated with immunoSEQ multiplex PCR, while TCRdb's copy carries only in-frame clones and drops some. Clonal size and the V and J genes are those of that table, whereas D and trimming came from the DNA. Among around 150,000 clones listed, 88% were seen once. The V gene is TRBV4-1, the J gene TRBJ1-3; tentatively, D is TRBD1 (5 bases). The source material was peripheral blood. This clonotype originated in a man aged 60-69 years with active or convalescent COVID-19. CDR3 sequence (DNA): TGCGCCAGCAGCCTCGATGGGGCCTCTGGAAACACCATATATTTT. Its protein product is CASSLDGASGNTIYF.